Shown below are 30 T cell receptor beta chains from a single sample sequenced in a study of glioma-infiltrating T cells (dated by TCRdb to the mid-2010s). The sequencer was an Illumina MiSeq. TCR alpha and beta CDR3 regions were amplified with the iRepertoire nested amplicon-rescue multiplex PCR (arm-PCR) platform from RNA. The public reads were reprocessed in TCRdb via fastp at Q25 and MiXCR, keeping in-frame beta chains. All rows with the same CDR3 protein become a single entry with the most common DNA and genes. The sample table records 85,000 to 110,000 distinct CDR3 sequences; around 28% of these occur just once. 40% to 45% of the sample is held by the ten biggest clonotypes. Sequencing input: glioma tissue, nonneoplastic brain tissue, or PBMCs (not recorded which). The receptors come from a human donor with low-grade glioma or glioblastoma, undergoing nonglioma brain surgery, or in good health (not recorded which).

This clonotype has at least ten counts. V usage is TRBV6-6 and J usage is TRBJ2-1; maybe TRBD1 (5 bases). This CDR3 is built from 15 residues. Germline V gene sequence: CDR1 MNHNY, CDR2 SVGAGI (reference sequence). The ends were cut back, 0 bases at V and 6 bases at J, with 12 bases in the middle. CDR3 residues: CASSYSTQGRNEQFF. DNA for the CDR3: TGTGCCAGCAGTTACTCGACTCAGGGTCGCAATGAGCAGTTCTTC.

This clonotype occurred many times. The chain uses TRBV7-8 and TRBJ1-2, with 7 bases that match TRBD1. This CDR3 contains 14 residues. Germline-derived CDR1 and CDR2 are SGHVS and FQNEAQ. V lost 7 bases to trimming and J lost 6 bases; unmatched junction nucleotides: 11. CDR3 nucleotides: TGTGCCAGCACCCGGAACAGGGGCGAACATGGCTACACCTTC. It yields the protein CASTRNRGEHGYTF.

This clonotype has ten or more counts. The chain carries TRBV7-8 and TRBJ2-1; TRBD1 or TRBD2 may be the D gene (5 bases each). This CDR3 contains 16 residues. Trimming cost V 1 base and J 0 bases, with 10 bases left between them. CDR1 and CDR2 (germline): SGHVS, FQNEAQ. CDR3 amino acids: CASSLVGVSSYNEQFF. The DNA for the CDR3 is TGTGCCAGCAGCTTAGTGGGGGTCAGCTCCTACAATGAGCAGTTCTTC.

V usage is TRBV4-3 and J usage is TRBJ2-4, with 8 bases aligning to TRBD2. This CDR3 is built from 15 residues. Germline V gene lookup returns CDR1 LGHNA and CDR2 YSLEER. V was pared by 6 bases and J by 7 bases, with 11 bases of the junction left unmatched. The CDR3, as DNA: TGCGCCAGCAGTCGATACGGGGGGGCCGGGAACATTCAGTACTTC. It encodes CASSRYGGAGNIQYF.

To note about this clonotype: With a much larger clone just one base away, this may be a read error. This CDR3 is missing its conserved last phenylalanine or tryptophan, likely due to a read error. The chain couples TRBV7-2 to TRBJ1-2; TRBD1 is a possible D gene (5 bases). This CDR3 comprises 14 residues. V lost 1 base and J 7 bases, leaving 13 bases between the germline ends. CDR1 and CDR2 (germline): SGHTA, FQGNSA. CDR3 bases: TGTGCCAGCAGCTTAGGGGGGGAAGGTATTGGCTACACCTTA. Its translation: CASSLGGEGIGYTL.

Comments on this clonotype: This clone may be a read error of a much larger clone one base away. The chain combines TRBV19 with TRBJ1-5; the D is unclear. Germline assignment: CDR1 LNHDA and CDR2 SQIVND (reference sequence). The CDR3 extends over 11 amino acids. In DNA, the CDR3 is TGTGCCAGTAGGGCGGGTTGGCCCAAGCATTTT. Translating it yields CASRAGWPKHF.

This clonotype has a count of ten or more. V and J are TRBV3-1 and TRBJ2-7; 9 nucleotides match TRBD2. The CDR3 totals 16 residues. V lost 1 base to trimming and J lost 4 bases; unmatched junction nucleotides: 8. Germline V gives CDR1 LGHDT, CDR2 YNNKEL (reference sequence). The CDR3 protein is CASSQGHSGGLYEQYF. The CDR3 DNA follows: TGTGCCAGCAGCCAAGGGCATAGCGGGGGCCTATACGAGCAGTACTTC.

This clonotype was picked up one time. A much bigger clone sits one base away, suggesting this may be a read error. This rearrangement joins TRBV28 to TRBJ2-7; D unresolved. The CDR3 spans 14 residues. In germline, CDR1 is MDHEN, CDR2 SYDVKM. The CDR3 spells CASSLYGPVREQYF. The DNA for the CDR3 is TGTGCCAGCAGCTTATACGGGCCGGTCAGGGAGCAGTACTTC.

As regards this clonotype: Mismatch with germline at one junction end may stem from a read error. V and J are TRBV25-1 and TRBJ2-5; weak D call: TRBD2 (6 bases). The CDR3 has 16 amino acids. Germline V gives CDR1 MGHDK, CDR2 SYGVNS. CDR3 sequence (DNA): TGCGCCAGCAGACAAGACGGGCTAGCGAGGCAGGAGACCCAGTACTTC. Its protein is CASRQDGLARQETQYF.

In its sample, this clonotype was seen many times. The chain joins TRBV7-8 to TRBJ1-4, with D perhaps TRBD1 (6 bases). Germline loops: CDR1 SGHVS, CDR2 FQNEAQ. V was shortened by 8 bases and J by 0 bases, with 10 bases between the two germline ends. The CDR3 contains 14 residues. The CDR3 loop is CASAQGTTNEKLFF. The DNA of the CDR3 is TGTGCCAGCGCTCAGGGGACAACTAATGAAAAACTGTTTTTT.

This chain joins TRBV6-5 and TRBJ2-2; D gene ambiguous. The germline V and J ends were trimmed by 4 bases and 7 bases, with 10 bases remaining between them. Germline values: CDR1 MNHEY, CDR2 SVGAGI. The CDR3 is made up of 13 amino acids. The CDR3, as DNA: TGTGCCAGCAGTTCACCGATGGTCGGGGAGCTGTTTTTT. Its protein is CASSSPMVGELFF.

This clonotype was observed a few times. The chain combines TRBV10-3 with TRBJ2-7; 8 nucleotides agree with TRBD1. The germline gives CDR1 ENHRY, CDR2 SYGVKD. CDR3 size: 15 residues. The junction had 7 bases not matched to a gene; V was cut back by 2 bases and J by 4 bases. The CDR3 DNA reads as TGTGCCATCAGTGAGCCCCAGGGGGCTGAATACGAGCAGTACTTC. Residues: CAISEPQGAEYEQYF.

This clonotype was counted at least ten times. The genes are TRBV3-1 and TRBJ1-1; D remains ambiguous. The germline V gene has CDR1 LGHDT and CDR2 YNNKEL (reference sequence). CDR3 length: 13 amino acids. The V end was cut by 3 bases, the J end by 0 bases, with 5 bases between. In DNA form, the CDR3 reads TGTGCCAGCAGCCAGGTCCTGAACACTGAAGCTTTCTTT. It specifies CASSQVLNTEAFF.

This clonotype was counted ten times or more. This chain joins TRBV2 and TRBJ1-6; D might be TRBD1 (6 bases). The V end lost 6 bases, the J end lost 3 bases, and 12 bases lay between the germline ends. This CDR3 spans 15 amino acids. CDR1 and CDR2 (germline): SNHLY, FYNNEI. CDR3 in amino acids: CASSPQGNYNSPLHF. DNA of the CDR3: TGTGCCAGCAGCCCTCAGGGGAACTATAATTCACCCCTCCACTTT.

On this clonotype: A much more abundant neighbour one base away suggests this may be a read error. In this CDR3 the conserved last residue, phenylalanine or tryptophan, is missing, so a read error is likely. This rearrangement joins TRBV14 to TRBJ2-7; 10 bases fit TRBD1. The CDR3 runs 15 residues. Germline V gene data show CDR1 as SGHDN and CDR2 as FVKESK. J gave up 5 bases and V 2 bases, and 6 bases lay outside the gene matches. This CDR3 reads CASSQMGQGNHEQYI. The CDR3 DNA sequence: TGTGCCAGCAGCCAAATGGGACAGGGGAACCACGAGCAGTACATC.

This clonotype has a handful of counts. The genes are TRBV12-3 or TRBV12-4 and TRBJ1-4; D unresolved. This CDR3 comprises 14 residues. Trimming removed 1 base at V and 7 bases at J, with 10 bases between. The CDR3 loop reads CASSLDWVGEKLFF. CDR3 bases: TGTGCCAGCAGTTTAGACTGGGTAGGTGAAAAACTGTTTTTT.

Remarks on this clonotype: A much more abundant neighbour one base away suggests this may be a read error. The CDR3: CASSYPTGQGTYEQYF. The CDR3 DNA follows: TGTGCCAGCAGTTACCCGACGGGACAAGGGACCTACGAGCAGTACTTC. The chain links TRBV6-6 to TRBJ2-7; TRBD1 is a possible D gene (6 bases). V shed 2 bases and J shed 2 bases, with 16 bases lying between them. CDR1 and CDR2 from the germline V gene are MNHNY and SVGAGI (reference sequence). This CDR3 has 16 amino acids.

This chain connects TRBV4-3 to TRBJ2-1; TRBD1 might be the D (5 bases). V was cut by 7 bases and J by 3 bases, with 13 bases left in between. CDR3 length: 14 residues. Germline V gene data show CDR1 as LGHNA and CDR2 as YSLEER. DNA for the CDR3: TGCGCCAGCATCCTCGGACAAGGCTACAATGAGCAGTTCTTC. This codes for CASILGQGYNEQFF.

Ten or more counts support this clonotype. V is TRBV7-3 and J is TRBJ2-3; D not resolved. The CDR3 loop spans 14 amino acids. V lost 4 bases, J lost 4 bases, and 12 bases lay in between. Germline CDR1 is SGHTA and CDR2 is FQGTGA. CDR3 sequence: CASSSRNSPDTQYF. The CDR3 nucleotides read TGTGCCAGCAGCTCGCGAAATAGCCCAGATACGCAGTATTTT.

This chain joins TRBV18 and TRBJ2-1; 8 nucleotides agree with TRBD2. There are 16 residues in the CDR3. CDR1 and CDR2 (germline): KGHSH, LQKENI. Trimming at V came to 4 bases and at J to 7 bases, leaving 12 bases not matched to a gene. The CDR3 nucleotides are TGTGCCAGCTCACTACAAAGCGGGGGTGCCGAAAATGAGCAGTTCTTC. It encodes CASSLQSGGAENEQFF.

The J gene is TRBJ2-3, the V gene TRBV18; D is unresolved. Germline V gene lookup returns CDR1 KGHSH and CDR2 LQKENI. The CDR3 is made up of 13 amino acids. With 3 bases removed from V and 2 bases from J, the gap between germline ends came to 6 bases. For the CDR3, the DNA is TGTGCCAGCTCACCGACGGCCACAGATACGCAGTATTTT. It encodes CASSPTATDTQYF.

This clonotype was picked up many times. This chain uses TRBV27 with TRBJ1-1; D possibly corresponds to TRBD1 (5 bases). The CDR3 covers 14 residues. Looked up from germline, CDR1 is MNHEY and CDR2 is SMNVEV (reference sequence). V was cut by 2 bases and J by 4 bases, with 11 bases left in between. CDR3 in DNA: TGTGCCAGCAGTTTAAGCCAGGGAGTCACTGAAGCTTTCTTT. It translates to CASSLSQGVTEAFF.

V and J are TRBV5-5 and TRBJ2-1; D ambiguous. This CDR3 is built from 12 residues. The V end was cut by 2 bases, the J end by 5 bases, with 5 bases between. From germline, CDR1 is SGHKS and CDR2 YYEKEE (reference sequence). CDR3 in amino acids: CASSLVDNEQFF. The CDR3 nucleotides read TGTGCCAGCAGCTTAGTTGACAATGAGCAGTTCTTC.

This clonotype was recorded many times. V usage is TRBV7-2 and J usage is TRBJ2-3, with D perhaps assigned TRBD1 or TRBD2 (6 bases each). The CDR3 extends over 15 amino acids. Trimming took 1 base from V and 3 from J, leaving 11 bases between them. CDR1 is SGHTA, CDR2 FQGNSA, per germline. CDR3 residues: CASSLGGRETDTQYF. CDR3 nucleotide sequence: TGTGCCAGCAGCTTAGGGGGGCGGGAAACAGATACGCAGTATTTT.

As regards this clonotype: This sequence may be a read error, since a much larger clone differs from it by one base. The gene calls are TRBV7-2 and TRBJ2-5; TRBD1 is a possible D gene (6 bases). Per germline, CDR1 SGHTA and CDR2 FQGNSA. This CDR3 spans 13 amino acids. The CDR3 spells CSSSSTQGETQYF. CDR3 DNA: TGTTCCAGCAGCTCAACACAGGGAGAGACCCAGTACTTC.

This chain joins TRBV6-6 and TRBJ1-3; tentatively, D is TRBD1 (6 bases). Germline-derived CDR1 and CDR2 are MNHNY and SVGAGI (reference sequence). Trimming shortened V by 0 bases and J by 0 bases, and 9 bases separated the two germline ends. The CDR3 totals 16 residues. DNA of the CDR3: TGTGCCAGCAGTTACTCGCTCAGGGGCTCTGGAAACACCATATATTTT. Its protein is CASSYSLRGSGNTIYF.

J is TRBJ2-5 and V is TRBV19; D is unresolved. This CDR3 comprises 15 residues. Germline lookup yields CDR1 LNHDA and CDR2 SQIVND (reference sequence). The V end was cut by 3 bases, the J end by 3 bases, with 14 bases between. CDR3 in amino acids: CASSIQGNGEETQYF. The CDR3 DNA reads as TGTGCCAGTAGTATTCAAGGAAATGGAGAAGAGACCCAGTACTTC.

Of note for this clonotype: A much larger clone differs by one base, so this may be a read error. The V and J genes are TRBV20-1 and TRBJ1-2; weak D call: TRBD1 (6 bases). CDR3 length equals 14 residues. CDR1 DFQATT and CDR2 SNEGSKA come from the germline V gene (reference sequence). The CDR3: CGATSSGVIGGYTF. The CDR3 DNA reads as TGCGGTGCAACCTCTTCAGGGGTGATCGGGGGCTACACCTTC.

The gene calls are TRBV19 and TRBJ1-2, with unresolved D. CDR1 is LNHDA, CDR2 SQIVND, per germline (reference sequence). The CDR3 is 14 amino acids. Deletions cut 6 bases from V and 5 bases from J, with 16 bases between. CDR3 nucleotide sequence: TGTGCCAGTAGCATAAAAAGACCAGTTTATGGCTACACCTTC. Its translation: CASSIKRPVYGYTF. Full variable domain (missing parts from reference TRBV19 and TRBJ1-2): DGGITQSPKYLFRKEGQNVTLSCEQNLNHDAMYWYRQDPGQGLRLIYYSQIVNDFQKGDIAEGYSVSREKKESFPLTVTSAQKNPTAFYLCASSIKRPVYGYTFGSGTRLTVV.

The gene calls are TRBV5-1 and TRBJ2-5; D remains unclear. Germline-derived CDR1 and CDR2 are SGHRS and YFSETQ. The CDR3 has 13 residues. V was pared by 0 bases and J by 5 bases, with 8 bases between. The CDR3 sequence is CASSLDPWETQYF. Written as DNA, the CDR3 is TGCGCCAGCAGCTTGGACCCGTGGGAGACCCAGTACTTC.